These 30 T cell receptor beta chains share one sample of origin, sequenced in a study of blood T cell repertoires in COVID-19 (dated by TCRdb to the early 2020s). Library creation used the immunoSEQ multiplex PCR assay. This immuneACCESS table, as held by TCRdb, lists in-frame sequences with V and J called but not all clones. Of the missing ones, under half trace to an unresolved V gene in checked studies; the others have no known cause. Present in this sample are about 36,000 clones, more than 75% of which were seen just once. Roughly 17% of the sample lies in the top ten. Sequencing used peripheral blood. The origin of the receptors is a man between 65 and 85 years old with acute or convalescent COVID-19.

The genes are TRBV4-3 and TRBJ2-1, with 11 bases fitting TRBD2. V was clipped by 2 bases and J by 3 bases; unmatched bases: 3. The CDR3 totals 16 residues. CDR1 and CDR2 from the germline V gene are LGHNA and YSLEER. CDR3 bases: TGCGCCAGCAGCCAAAATAGCGGGGGGGACTACAATGAGCAGTTCTTC. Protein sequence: CASSQNSGGDYNEQFF.

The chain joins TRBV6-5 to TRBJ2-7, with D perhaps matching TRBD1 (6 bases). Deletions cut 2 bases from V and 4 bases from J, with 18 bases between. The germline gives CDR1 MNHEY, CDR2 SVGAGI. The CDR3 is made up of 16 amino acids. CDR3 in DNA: TGTGCCAGCAGTTACCCGGCCGGGGTGGGGGCTTACGAGCAGTACTTC. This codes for CASSYPAGVGAYEQYF.

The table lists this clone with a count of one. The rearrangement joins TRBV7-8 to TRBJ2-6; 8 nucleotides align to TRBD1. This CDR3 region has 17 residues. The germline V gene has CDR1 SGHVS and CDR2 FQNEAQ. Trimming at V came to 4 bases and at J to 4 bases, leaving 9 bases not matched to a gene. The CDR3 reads CASSSGQGLGGANVLTF. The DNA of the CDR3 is TGTGCCAGCAGCTCAGGACAGGGCTTGGGAGGGGCCAACGTCCTGACTTTC.

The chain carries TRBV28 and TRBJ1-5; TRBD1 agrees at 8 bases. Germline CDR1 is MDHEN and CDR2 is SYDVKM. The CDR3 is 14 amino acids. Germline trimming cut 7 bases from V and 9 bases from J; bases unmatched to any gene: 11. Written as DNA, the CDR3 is TGTGCCAGCACCTCGGGGCAGGGGGCACTGCCCCAGCATTTT. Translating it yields CASTSGQGALPQHF.

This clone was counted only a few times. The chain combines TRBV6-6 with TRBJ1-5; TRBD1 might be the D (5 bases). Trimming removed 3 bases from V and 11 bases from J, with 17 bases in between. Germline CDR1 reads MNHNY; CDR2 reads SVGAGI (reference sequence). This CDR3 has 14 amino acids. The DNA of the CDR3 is TGTGCCAGCAGTTATACGACGGGGGAATCAGCCCAGCATTTT. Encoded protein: CASSYTTGESAQHF.

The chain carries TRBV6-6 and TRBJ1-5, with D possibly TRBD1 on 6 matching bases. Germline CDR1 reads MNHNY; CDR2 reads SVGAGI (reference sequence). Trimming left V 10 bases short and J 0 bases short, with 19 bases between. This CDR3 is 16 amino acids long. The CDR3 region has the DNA TGTGCCATCGCGAAGGACAGCCAGATTAGCAATCAGCCCCAGCATTTT. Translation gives CAIAKDSQISNQPQHF.

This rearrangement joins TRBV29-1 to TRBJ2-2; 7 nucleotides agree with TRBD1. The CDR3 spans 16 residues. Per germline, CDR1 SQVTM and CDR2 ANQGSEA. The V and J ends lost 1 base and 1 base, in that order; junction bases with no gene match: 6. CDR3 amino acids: CSVEVNTGVNTGELFF. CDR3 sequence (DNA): TGCAGCGTTGAAGTCAACACAGGGGTGAACACCGGGGAGCTGTTTTTT.

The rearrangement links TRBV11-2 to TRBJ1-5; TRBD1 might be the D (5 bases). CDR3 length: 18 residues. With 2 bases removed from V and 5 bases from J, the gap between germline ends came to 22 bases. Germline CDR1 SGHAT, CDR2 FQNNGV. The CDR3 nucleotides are TGTGCCAGCAGCTTACAAATCGGCAGATATAGCAGGGATCAGCCCCAGCATTTT. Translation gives CASSLQIGRYSRDQPQHF.

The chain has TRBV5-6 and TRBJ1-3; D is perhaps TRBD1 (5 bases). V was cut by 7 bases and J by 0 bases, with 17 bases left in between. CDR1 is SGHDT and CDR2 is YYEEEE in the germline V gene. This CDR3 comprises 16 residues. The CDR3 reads CASGGVLGSSGNTIYF. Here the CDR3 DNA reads TGTGCCAGCGGAGGGGTTTTGGGTAGCTCTGGAAACACCATATATTTT.

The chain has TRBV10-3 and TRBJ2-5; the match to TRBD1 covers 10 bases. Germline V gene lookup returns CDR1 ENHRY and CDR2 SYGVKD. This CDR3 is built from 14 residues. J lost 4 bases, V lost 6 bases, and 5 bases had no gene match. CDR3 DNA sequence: TGTGCCATCAGCGACAGGGGGCGCGGAGAGACCCAGTACTTC. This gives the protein CAISDRGRGETQYF.

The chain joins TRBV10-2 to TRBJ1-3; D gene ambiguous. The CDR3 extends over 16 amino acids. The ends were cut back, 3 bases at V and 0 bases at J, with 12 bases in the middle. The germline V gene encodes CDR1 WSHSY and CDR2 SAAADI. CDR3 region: CASSDGRLSSGNTIYF. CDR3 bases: TGCGCCAGCAGTGATGGCAGGTTGAGCTCTGGAAACACCATATATTTT.

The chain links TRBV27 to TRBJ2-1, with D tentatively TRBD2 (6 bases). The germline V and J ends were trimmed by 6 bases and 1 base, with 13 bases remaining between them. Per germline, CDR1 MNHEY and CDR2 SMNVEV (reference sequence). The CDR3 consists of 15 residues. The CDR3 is CASSRVAGSYNEQFF. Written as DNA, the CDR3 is TGTGCCAGCAGCCGGGTGGCGGGGTCCTACAATGAGCAGTTCTTC.

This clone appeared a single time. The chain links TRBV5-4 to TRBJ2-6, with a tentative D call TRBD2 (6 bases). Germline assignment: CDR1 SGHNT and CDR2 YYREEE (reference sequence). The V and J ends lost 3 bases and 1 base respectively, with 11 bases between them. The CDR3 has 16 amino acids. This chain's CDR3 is CASSSRLGSGANVLTF. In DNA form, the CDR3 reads TGTGCCAGCAGCTCCAGACTAGGATCTGGGGCCAACGTCCTGACTTTC.

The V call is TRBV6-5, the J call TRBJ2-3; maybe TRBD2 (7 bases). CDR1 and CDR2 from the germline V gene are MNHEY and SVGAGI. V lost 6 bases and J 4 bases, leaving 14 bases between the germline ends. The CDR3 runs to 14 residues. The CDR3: CASSFSGGADTQYF. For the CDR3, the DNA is TGTGCCAGCAGCTTCTCGGGGGGCGCAGATACGCAGTATTTT.

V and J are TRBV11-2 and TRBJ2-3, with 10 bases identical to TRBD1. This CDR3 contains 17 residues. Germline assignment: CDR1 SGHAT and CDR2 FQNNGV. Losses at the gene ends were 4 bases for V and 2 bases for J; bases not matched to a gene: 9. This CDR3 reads CASSSPGQGPITDTQYF. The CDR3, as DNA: TGTGCCAGCAGCTCACCGGGACAGGGGCCTATCACAGATACGCAGTATTTT.

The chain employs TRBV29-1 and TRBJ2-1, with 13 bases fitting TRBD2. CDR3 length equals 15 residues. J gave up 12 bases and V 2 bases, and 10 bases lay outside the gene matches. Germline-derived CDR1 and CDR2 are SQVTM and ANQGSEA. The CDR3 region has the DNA TGCAGCGTTGAACTAACTAGCGGGAGGGCCGGGGGGCAGTTCTTC. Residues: CSVELTSGRAGGQFF.

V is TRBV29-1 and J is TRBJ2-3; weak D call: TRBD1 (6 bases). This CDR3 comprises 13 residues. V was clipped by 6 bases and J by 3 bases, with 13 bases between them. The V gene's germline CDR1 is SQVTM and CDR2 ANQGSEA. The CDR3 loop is CSVDPQGTDTQYF. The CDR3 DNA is TGCAGCGTCGATCCACAGGGTACAGATACGCAGTATTTT.

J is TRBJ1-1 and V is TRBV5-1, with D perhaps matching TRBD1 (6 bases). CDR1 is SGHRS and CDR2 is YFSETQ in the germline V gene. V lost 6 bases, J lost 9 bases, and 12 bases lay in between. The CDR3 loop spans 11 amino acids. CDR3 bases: TGCGCCAGCACCAGCCAGGGGAAAGCTTTCTTT. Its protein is CASTSQGKAFF.

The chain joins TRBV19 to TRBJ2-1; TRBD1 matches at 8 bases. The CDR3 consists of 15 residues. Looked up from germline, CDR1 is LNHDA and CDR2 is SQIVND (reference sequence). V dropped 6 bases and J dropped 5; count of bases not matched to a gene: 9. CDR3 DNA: TGTGCCAGTAGAGCAATCAGGGGGCGCAACAATGAGCAGTTCTTC. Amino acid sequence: CASRAIRGRNNEQFF.

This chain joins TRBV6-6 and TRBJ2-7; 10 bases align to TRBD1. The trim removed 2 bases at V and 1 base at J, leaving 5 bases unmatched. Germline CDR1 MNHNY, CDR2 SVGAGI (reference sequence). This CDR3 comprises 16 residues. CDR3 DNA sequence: TGTGCCAGCAGTTACCTGGGACAGGGGAGGTCCTACGAGCAGTACTTC. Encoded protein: CASSYLGQGRSYEQYF.

The CDR3 region is CATSATSGSFLPLTDTQYF. The DNA for the CDR3 is TGTGCCACCAGTGCTACTAGCGGTTCTTTCCTTCCTCTCACAGATACGCAGTATTTT. The chain carries TRBV24-1 and TRBJ2-3; TRBD2 matches 8 bases. The V segment lost 5 bases and the J segment 2 bases; nucleotides outside the gene matches: 17. Per the germline V gene, CDR1 is KGHDR and CDR2 is SFDVKD. CDR3 length: 19 amino acids.

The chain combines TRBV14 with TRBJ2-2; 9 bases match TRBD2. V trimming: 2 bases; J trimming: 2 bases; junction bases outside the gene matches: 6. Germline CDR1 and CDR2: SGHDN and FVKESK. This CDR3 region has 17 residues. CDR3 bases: TGTGCCAGCAGCCAACATAGCGGGAGTCCCAACACCGGGGAGCTGTTTTTT. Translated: CASSQHSGSPNTGELFF.

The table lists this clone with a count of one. CDR3 coding DNA: TGTGCCAGCAGCCACGGGGGACAGGGGCGTTTCGGTGGCTACACCTTC. This gives the protein CASSHGGQGRFGGYTF. J is TRBJ1-2 and V is TRBV3-1 (or the pseudogene TRBV3-2); the match to TRBD1 covers 10 bases. J gave up 7 bases and V 3 bases, and 11 bases lay outside the gene matches. The germline V gene encodes CDR1 LGHDT and CDR2 YNNKEL (reference sequence). This CDR3 comprises 16 residues.

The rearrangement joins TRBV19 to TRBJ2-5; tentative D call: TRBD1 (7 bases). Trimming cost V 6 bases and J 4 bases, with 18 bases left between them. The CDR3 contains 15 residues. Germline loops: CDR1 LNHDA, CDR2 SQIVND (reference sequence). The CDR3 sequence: CASRSTPGGLETQYF. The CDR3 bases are TGTGCCAGTAGATCGACCCCAGGGGGGTTAGAGACCCAGTACTTC.

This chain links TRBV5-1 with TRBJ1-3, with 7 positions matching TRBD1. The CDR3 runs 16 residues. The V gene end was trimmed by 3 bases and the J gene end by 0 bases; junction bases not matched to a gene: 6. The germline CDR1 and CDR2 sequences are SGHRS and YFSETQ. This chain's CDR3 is CASSWGTAHSGNTIYF. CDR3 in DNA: TGCGCCAGCAGCTGGGGGACAGCCCACTCTGGAAACACCATATATTTT.

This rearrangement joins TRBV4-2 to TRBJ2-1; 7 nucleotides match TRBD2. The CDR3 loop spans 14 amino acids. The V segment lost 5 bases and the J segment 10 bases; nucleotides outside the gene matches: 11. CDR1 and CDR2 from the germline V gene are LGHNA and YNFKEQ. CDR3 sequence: CASSWTSSTEEQFF. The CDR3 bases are TGTGCCAGCAGCTGGACTAGTTCTACCGAGGAGCAGTTCTTC.

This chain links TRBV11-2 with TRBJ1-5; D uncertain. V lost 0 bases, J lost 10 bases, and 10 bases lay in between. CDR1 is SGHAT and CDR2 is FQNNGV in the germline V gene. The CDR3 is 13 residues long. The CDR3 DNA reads TGTGCCAGCAGCTTAGAAAGCTCCGGTCCCCAGCATTTT. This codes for CASSLESSGPQHF. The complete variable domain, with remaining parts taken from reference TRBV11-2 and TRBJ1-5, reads EAGVAQSPRYKIIEKRQSVAFWCNPISGHATLYWYQQILGQGPKLLIQFQNNGVVDDSQLPKDRFSAERLKGVDSTLKIQPAKLEDSAVYLCASSLESSGPQHFGDGTRLSIL.

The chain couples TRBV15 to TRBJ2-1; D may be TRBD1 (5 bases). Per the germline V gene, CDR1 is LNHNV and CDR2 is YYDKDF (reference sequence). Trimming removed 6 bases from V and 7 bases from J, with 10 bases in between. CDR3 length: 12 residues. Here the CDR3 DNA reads TGTGCCACCAGGGCAGGGAATAATGAGCAGTTCTTC. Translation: CATRAGNNEQFF.

The CDR3 DNA reads as TGTGCCACCAGCAGTAAGCGGGAGCTTTACAATGAGCAGTTCTTC. It is translated as CATSSKRELYNEQFF. The chain employs TRBV15 and TRBJ2-1, with TRBD2 matching 8 bases. The CDR3 loop spans 15 amino acids. The trim removed 3 bases at V and 4 bases at J, leaving 5 bases unmatched. Per the germline V gene, CDR1 is LNHNV and CDR2 is YYDKDF (reference sequence).

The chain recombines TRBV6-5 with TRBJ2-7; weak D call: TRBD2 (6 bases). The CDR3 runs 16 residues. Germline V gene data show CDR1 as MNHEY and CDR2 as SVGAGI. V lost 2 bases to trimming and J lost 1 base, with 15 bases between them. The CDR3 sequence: CASSYNVGTVSYEQYF. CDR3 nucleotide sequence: TGTGCCAGCAGTTACAATGTGGGGACTGTTTCCTACGAGCAGTACTTC.